These T cell receptor beta chains were read from a single sample in a study of cytomegalovirus exposure and HLA in healthy donors. Profiling relied on immunoSEQ multiplex PCR, and the TCRdb table lists in-frame clones only, not all of them. Among 160,000 or so clones listed, more than 75% were seen once. Specimen: PBMCs. These receptors came from a man between 18 and 35 years old in good health and CMV-seronegative. Each CDR3 is given with its conserved first and last residue. The order of the fields is V gene, clone size, J gene, D gene, CDR3 length, CDR3 DNA, CDR3 protein. D genes are given only for firm matches. Some rows mark clone size as missing; the rest say once, few, many or name a class of expanded clone.

TRBV29-1	.	TRBJ2-3	TRBD2	13	TGCAGCGTTGAAGAAGTAGCGGGGGATACGCAGTATTTT	CSVEEVAGDTQYF
TRBV4-2	.	TRBJ2-5	.	11	TGTGCCAGCAGTACAGGGGAGACCCAGTACTTC	CASSTGETQYF
TRBV5-1	.	TRBJ2-5	.	13	TGCGCCAGCAGCTTGACTAGCCGCGAGACCCAGTACTTC	CASSLTSRETQYF
TRBV11-2	.	TRBJ1-6	.	15	TGTGCCAGCAGCTTATCTGAGGGTTTCAATTCACCCCTCCACTTT	CASSLSEGFNSPLHF
TRBV18	.	TRBJ1-2	.	14	TGTGCCAGCTCAGCCTGGACAGCCAGCGATGGCTACACCTTC	CASSAWTASDGYTF
TRBV7-2	.	TRBJ1-1	.	13	TGTGCCAGCGGCGAGGGAATGAACACTGAAGCTTTCTTT	CASGEGMNTEAFF
TRBV25-1	few	TRBJ1-3	.	14	TGTGCCAGCAGTTTAGGGACAACTGGAAACACCATATATTTT	CASSLGTTGNTIYF
TRBV11-2	once	TRBJ2-7	TRBD2	14	TGTGCCAGCAGCTTGACTAGCGGGAGGTACGAGCAGTACTTC	CASSLTSGRYEQYF
TRBV11-1	.	TRBJ2-3	TRBD2	16	TGTGCCAGCAGCTTGCAGACTAGCGGGAACACAGATACGCAGTATTTT	CASSLQTSGNTDTQYF
TRBV5-1	.	TRBJ2-1	TRBD2	16	TGCGCCAGCAGCTTGGGACTAGCGGGGGGGCGGAATGAGCAGTTCTTC	CASSLGLAGGRNEQFF
TRBV7-9	.	TRBJ2-1	TRBD2	14	TGTGCCAGCTCCCCACTAGCGGGAGTAAATGAGCAGTTCTTC	CASSPLAGVNEQFF
TRBV2	.	TRBJ2-5	TRBD1	13	TGTGCCAGCATACGGGGACAGGTAGAGACCCAGTACTTC	CASIRGQVETQYF